This entry is about one T cell receptor beta chain. Its antigen is undetermined. The sample originates from a study of T cell repertoires in cytomegalovirus infection. Findings and caveats of the study: Summed frequency of public TCR beta families distinguished CMV carriers with the relevant HLA. Clonotypes of TCR beta that were HLA-C-restricted and CMV-specific dominated the ex vivo response.

Using its own MiXCR run on the reads, TCRdb lists one record per CDR3 protein. This table holds around 330,000 distinct CDR3 sequences, roughly a sixth found once. Trimming left V 4 bases short and J 7 bases short, with 15 bases between. This CDR3 comprises 15 residues. Germline V gene lookup returns CDR1 SGDLS and CDR2 YYNGEE. The source is a human donor in good health (CMV status not recorded). Some clones in this sample may be carry-over from other donors' samples. This chain links TRBV9 with TRBJ1-6; D is unclear. Input material: PBMCs. The CDR3 bases are TGTGCCAGCAGCCCCTCCTTGGCCCAAAATTCACCCCTCCACTTT. Translating gives CASSPSLAQNSPLHF.